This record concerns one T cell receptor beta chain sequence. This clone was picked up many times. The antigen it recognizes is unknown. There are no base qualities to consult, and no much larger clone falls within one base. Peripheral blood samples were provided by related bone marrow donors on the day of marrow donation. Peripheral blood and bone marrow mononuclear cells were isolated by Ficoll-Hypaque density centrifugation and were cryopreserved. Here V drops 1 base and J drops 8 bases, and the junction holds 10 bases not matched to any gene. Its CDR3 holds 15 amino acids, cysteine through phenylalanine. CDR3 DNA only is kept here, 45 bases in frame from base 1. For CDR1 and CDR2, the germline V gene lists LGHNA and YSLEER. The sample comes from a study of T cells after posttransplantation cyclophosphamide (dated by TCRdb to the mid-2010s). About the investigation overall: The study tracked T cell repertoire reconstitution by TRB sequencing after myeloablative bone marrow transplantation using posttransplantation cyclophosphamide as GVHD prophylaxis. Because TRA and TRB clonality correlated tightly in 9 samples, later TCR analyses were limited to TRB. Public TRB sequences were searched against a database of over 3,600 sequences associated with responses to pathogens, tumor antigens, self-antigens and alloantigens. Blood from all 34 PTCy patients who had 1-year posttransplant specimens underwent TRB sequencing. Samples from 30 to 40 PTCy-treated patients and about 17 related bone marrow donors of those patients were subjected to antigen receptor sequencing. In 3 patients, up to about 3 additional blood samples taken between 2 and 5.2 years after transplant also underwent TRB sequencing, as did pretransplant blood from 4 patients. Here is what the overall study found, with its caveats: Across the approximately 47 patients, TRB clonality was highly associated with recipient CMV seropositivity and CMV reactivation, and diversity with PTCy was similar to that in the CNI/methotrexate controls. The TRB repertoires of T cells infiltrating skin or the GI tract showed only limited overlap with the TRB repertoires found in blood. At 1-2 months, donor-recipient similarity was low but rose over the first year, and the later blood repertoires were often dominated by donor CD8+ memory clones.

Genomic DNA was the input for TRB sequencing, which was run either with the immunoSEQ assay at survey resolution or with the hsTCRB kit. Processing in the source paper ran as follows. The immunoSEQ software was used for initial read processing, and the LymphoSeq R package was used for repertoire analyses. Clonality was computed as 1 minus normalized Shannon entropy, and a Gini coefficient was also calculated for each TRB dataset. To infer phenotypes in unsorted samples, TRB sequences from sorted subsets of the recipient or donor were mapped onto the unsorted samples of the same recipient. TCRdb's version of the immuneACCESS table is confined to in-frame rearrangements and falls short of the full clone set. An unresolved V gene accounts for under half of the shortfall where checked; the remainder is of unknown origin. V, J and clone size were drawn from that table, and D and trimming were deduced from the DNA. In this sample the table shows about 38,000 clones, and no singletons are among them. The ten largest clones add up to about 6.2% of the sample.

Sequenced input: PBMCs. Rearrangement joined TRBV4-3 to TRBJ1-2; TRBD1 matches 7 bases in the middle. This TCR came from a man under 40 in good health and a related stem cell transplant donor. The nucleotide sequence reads TGCGCCAGCAGCCAAGGGCCCCCGGGACAGTTAGGCTACACCTTC. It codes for CASSQGPPGQLGYTF.